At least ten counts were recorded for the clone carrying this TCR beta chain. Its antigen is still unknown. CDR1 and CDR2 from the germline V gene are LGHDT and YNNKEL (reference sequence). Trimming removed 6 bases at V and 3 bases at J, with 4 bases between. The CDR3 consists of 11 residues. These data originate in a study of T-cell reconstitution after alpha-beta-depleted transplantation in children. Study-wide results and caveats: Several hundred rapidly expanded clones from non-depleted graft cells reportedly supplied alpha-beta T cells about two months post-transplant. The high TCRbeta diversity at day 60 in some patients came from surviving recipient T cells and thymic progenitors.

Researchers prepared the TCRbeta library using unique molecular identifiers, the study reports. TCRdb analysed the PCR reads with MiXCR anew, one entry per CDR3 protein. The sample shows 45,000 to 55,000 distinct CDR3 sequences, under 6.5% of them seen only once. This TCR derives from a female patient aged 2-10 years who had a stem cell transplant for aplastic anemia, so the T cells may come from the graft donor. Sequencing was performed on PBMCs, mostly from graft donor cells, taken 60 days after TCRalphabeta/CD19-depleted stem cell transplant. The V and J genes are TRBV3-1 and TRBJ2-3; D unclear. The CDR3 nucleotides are TGTGCCAGCAGAAATACAGATACGCAGTATTTT. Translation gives CASRNTDTQYF.